This TCR beta chain stems from a study of cytomegalovirus exposure and HLA in healthy donors. Study conclusions and caveats: CMV serostatus alone was available as immune exposure information. Most subjects' HLA-A and HLA-B alleles were reportedly predicted from TCR beta sequences. HLA allele associations emerged for some 16,000 TCR beta sequences in a later analysis, at 0.05 false discovery rate.

A note on this clone: Its antigen remains unknown.

The PCR had 60 Vbeta and 13 Jbeta primers. Sequencing used immunoSEQ multiplex PCR; TCRdb keeps in-frame clones, though not all of them. The table lists roughly 100,000 clones, roughly 73% of them singletons, with over 3% in the top ten. Germline V lookup: CDR1 KGHSH, CDR2 LQKENI. The CDR3 is 14 residues long. V was pared by 2 bases and J by 2 bases, with 10 bases between. The chain has TRBV18 and TRBJ2-7; tentatively, D is TRBD1 (5 bases). The receptor was isolated from a man between 35 and 55 years old in good health and CMV-seronegative. Sequenced input: PBMCs. The CDR3 here is CASSPGARAYEQYF. As DNA, the CDR3 is TGTGCCAGCTCACCAGGCGCCAGGGCCTACGAGCAGTACTTC.